What follows are 26 T cell receptor beta chains derived from one specimen sequenced in a study of T cell responses to AZD1222 COVID-19 vaccine. TCRdb keeps only in-frame clones here, not all; method: immunoSEQ multiplex PCR. The profile shows fewer than 110,000 clones, 90% to 95% of them singletons. This specimen consisted of peripheral blood, obtained 28 days after the second AZD1222 dose. These receptors originate from an adult who received the AZD1222 COVID-19 vaccine.

This sequence joins TRBV5-1 and TRBJ2-5, with a possible D match to TRBD1 (5 bases). Germline assignment: CDR1 SGHRS and CDR2 YFSETQ. The CDR3 covers 13 residues. The germline V and J ends were trimmed by 5 bases and 5 bases, with 13 bases remaining between them. CDR3 DNA: TGCGCCAGCAGTGGGGCGCAAAAGGAGACCCAGTACTTC. It is translated as CASSGAQKETQYF.

CDR3 protein: CASSGTGTSGGAEEQYF. CDR3 in DNA: TGTGCCAGCAGCGGGACCGGGACTAGCGGGGGGGCGGAGGAGCAGTACTTC. This sequence joins TRBV13 and TRBJ2-7, with 16 bases identical to TRBD2. Germline CDR1 PRHDT, CDR2 FYEKMQ (reference sequence). The V and J ends lost 5 bases and 7 bases, in that order; junction bases with no gene match: 11. The CDR3 runs 17 residues.

The chain uses TRBV19 and TRBJ1-4; D is unresolved. The germline V and J ends were trimmed by 5 bases and 1 base, with 11 bases remaining between them. This CDR3 is built from 15 residues. Per germline, CDR1 LNHDA and CDR2 SQIVND (reference sequence). CDR3 sequence (DNA): TGTGCCAGTAGTCCCGGACGGAGAACTAATGAAAAACTGTTTTTT. This codes for CASSPGRRTNEKLFF.

This rearrangement joins TRBV7-8 to TRBJ1-1; no clear D gene. CDR1 and CDR2 from the germline V gene are SGHVS and FQNEAQ. This CDR3 has 12 amino acids. Trimming took off 7 bases at V and 6 bases at J, with 12 bases between the two ends. In nucleotides, the CDR3 is TGTGCCAGCACCCGGGTCCTCGCTGAAGCTTTCTTT. It encodes CASTRVLAEAFF. The whole variable domain, filled in from reference TRBV7-8 and TRBJ1-1, reads GAGVSQSPRYKVAKRGQDVALRCDPISGHVSLFWYQQALGQGPEFLTYFQNEAQLDKSGLPSDRFFAERPEGSVSTLKIQRTQQEDSAVYLCASTRVLAEAFFGQGTRLTVV.

The chain uses TRBV24-1 and TRBJ2-3; TRBD2 might be the D (5 bases). V lost 4 bases and J lost 1, with 8 bases in between. The germline CDR1 and CDR2 sequences are KGHDR and SFDVKD. CDR3 size: 14 residues. The CDR3 reads CATSDPGGTDTQYF. The CDR3 nucleotides are TGTGCCACCAGTGACCCCGGGGGCACAGATACGCAGTATTTT.

This chain joins TRBV7-9 and TRBJ2-2, with a possible D match to TRBD1 (5 bases). With 1 base removed from V and 2 bases from J, the gap between germline ends came to 8 bases. The CDR3 consists of 15 residues. Germline loops: CDR1 SEHNR, CDR2 FQNEAQ (reference sequence). The DNA for the CDR3 is TGTGCCAGCAGCTTAGGGACAAGTAACACCGGGGAGCTGTTTTTT. This codes for CASSLGTSNTGELFF. Based on the CDR3 plus reference TRBV7-9 and TRBJ2-2, the full variable domain is DTGVSQNPRHKITKRGQNVTFRCDPISEHNRLYWYRQTLGQGPEFLTYFQNEAQLEKSRLLSDRFSAERPKGSFSTLEIQRTEQGDSAMYLCASSLGTSNTGELFFGEGSRLTVL.

V gene TRBV20-1 combines with J gene TRBJ1-3, with D unclear. The ends were cut back, 3 bases at V and 0 bases at J, with 6 bases in the middle. CDR3 size: 13 residues. Germline CDR1 DFQATT, CDR2 SNEGSKA (reference sequence). The CDR3 protein is CSASTDSGNTIYF. CDR3 DNA sequence: TGCAGTGCTAGTACAGACTCTGGAAACACCATATATTTT.

This chain links TRBV24-1 with TRBJ2-1; D gene uncertain. This CDR3 is 13 amino acids long. Per the germline V gene, CDR1 is KGHDR and CDR2 is SFDVKD. Trimming removed 4 bases from V and 6 bases from J, with 9 bases in between. The CDR3 is CATSDPKGNEQFF. In DNA, the CDR3 is TGTGCCACCAGTGACCCGAAAGGCAATGAGCAGTTCTTC.

J is TRBJ1-5 and V is TRBV12-5; 8 bases agree with TRBD1. The V gene's germline CDR1 is LGHNT and CDR2 FRNRAP. J lost 4 bases, V lost 9 bases, and 5 bases had no gene match. The CDR3 totals 13 residues. Here the CDR3 reads CASATGGNQPQHF. The CDR3 bases are TGTGCTAGCGCTACAGGGGGAAATCAGCCCCAGCATTTT.

J is TRBJ1-1 and V is TRBV5-1, with D tentatively TRBD1 (6 bases). With 4 bases removed from V and 4 bases from J, the gap between germline ends came to 17 bases. The germline gives CDR1 SGHRS, CDR2 YFSETQ. The CDR3 loop spans 15 amino acids. CDR3 sequence (DNA): TGCGCCAGCAGCCCTATGGGGGCCCAGAGCACTGAAGCTTTCTTT. Its protein product is CASSPMGAQSTEAFF.

CDR3 protein: CATSRDGTNSPLHF. The CDR3 nucleotides are TGTGCCACCAGCCGGGACGGAACTAATTCACCCCTCCACTTT. The rearrangement uses TRBV15 and TRBJ1-6; D might be TRBD1 (5 bases). The CDR3 extends over 14 amino acids. Per the germline V gene, CDR1 is LNHNV and CDR2 is YYDKDF (reference sequence). Trimming removed 5 bases at V and 6 bases at J, with 11 bases between.

The DNA for the CDR3 is TGTGCCAGTAGTATCTCGGGCCGGGACGAGCCCCAGCATTTT. Amino acids: CASSISGRDEPQHF. The chain links TRBV19 to TRBJ1-5; D may be TRBD1 (5 bases). V was pared by 3 bases and J by 8 bases, with 14 bases between. Germline assignment: CDR1 LNHDA and CDR2 SQIVND (reference sequence). The CDR3 has 14 residues.

The gene calls are TRBV11-2 and TRBJ1-2; 9 bases line up with TRBD1. The junction had 12 bases not matched to a gene; V was cut back by 0 bases and J by 4 bases. CDR3 length equals 18 residues. Looked up from germline, CDR1 is SGHAT and CDR2 is FQNNGV. CDR3 sequence: CASSLDPSPGQGTYGYTF. CDR3 in DNA: TGTGCCAGCAGCTTAGATCCCTCCCCGGGACAGGGCACCTATGGCTACACCTTC.

The chain carries TRBV2 and TRBJ1-5; D perhaps matches TRBD1 (5 bases). This CDR3 region has 14 residues. Trimming removed 10 bases from V and 4 bases from J, with 17 bases in between. From germline, CDR1 is SNHLY and CDR2 FYNNEI. The CDR3 bases are TGTGCCACCCCTAACCCAGGGAGGAATCAGCCCCAGCATTTT. Protein: CATPNPGRNQPQHF.

The rearrangement links TRBV30 to TRBJ2-5; D perhaps matches TRBD2 (6 bases). The CDR3 extends over 12 amino acids. Per germline, CDR1 GTSNPN and CDR2 SVGIG (reference sequence). V was pared by 2 bases and J by 5 bases, with 9 bases between. Written as DNA, the CDR3 is TGTGCCTGGAGTACTAGCAGCGAGACCCAGTACTTC. As protein: CAWSTSSETQYF.

This clone was counted a single time. The CDR3: CASSSPGTGPPQHF. The CDR3 region has the DNA TGTGCCAGCAGTTCGCCCGGGACAGGCCCGCCCCAGCATTTT. The chain carries TRBV28 and TRBJ1-5; 8 nucleotides agree with TRBD1. The CDR3 totals 14 residues. Germline V gene lookup returns CDR1 MDHEN and CDR2 SYDVKM. The junction had 8 bases not matched to a gene; V was cut back by 4 bases and J by 9 bases.

The V gene is TRBV28, the J gene TRBJ1-3; a possible D gene is TRBD1 (6 bases). From germline, CDR1 is MDHEN and CDR2 SYDVKM. This CDR3 is 16 amino acids long. Trimming cost V 6 bases and J 4 bases, with 19 bases left between them. CDR3 protein: CASSGGTTGTGNTIYF. The CDR3 coding sequence is TGTGCCAGCAGCGGCGGGACTACAGGGACCGGAAACACCATATATTTT.

CDR3 sequence reads: CASSPSGVTDTQYF. The CDR3 bases are TGTGCCAGCAGTCCTAGCGGGGTAACAGATACGCAGTATTTT. The genes are TRBV2 and TRBJ2-3, with 9 bases matching TRBD2. CDR3 length: 14 amino acids. Germline V gives CDR1 SNHLY, CDR2 FYNNEI. V trimming: 5 bases; J trimming: 3 bases; junction bases outside the gene matches: 3.

The rearrangement uses TRBV15 and TRBJ1-4, with D unresolved. The CDR3 extends over 14 amino acids. Trimming stripped 3 bases from V and 7 bases from J, with 12 bases between. CDR1 and CDR2 from the germline V gene are LNHNV and YYDKDF (reference sequence). Here the CDR3 reads CATSSFGRGEKLFF. The CDR3 nucleotides are TGTGCCACCAGCAGTTTCGGGCGCGGTGAAAAACTGTTTTTT. The full variable domain, completed using reference TRBV15 and TRBJ1-4, is DAMVIQNPRYQVTQFGKPVTLSCSQTLNHNVMYWYQQKSSQAPKLLFHYYDKDFNNEADTPDNFQSRRPNTSFCFLDIRSPGLGDTAMYLCATSSFGRGEKLFFGSGTQLSVL.

The chain employs TRBV7-2 and TRBJ2-2, with D tentatively TRBD1 (5 bases). The CDR3 covers 17 residues. V was cut by 0 bases and J by 1 base, with 12 bases left in between. Per germline, CDR1 SGHTA and CDR2 FQGNSA. CDR3 region: CASSLALTGVNTGELFF. The CDR3 DNA reads TGTGCCAGCAGCTTAGCTCTCACAGGTGTGAACACCGGGGAGCTGTTTTTT.

This chain joins TRBV19 and TRBJ1-2; D is uncertain. CDR1 is LNHDA and CDR2 is SQIVND in the germline V gene (reference sequence). The V gene lost 3 bases and the J gene lost 4 bases, with 15 bases spanning the gap. The CDR3 has 15 residues. In DNA, the CDR3 is TGTGCCAGTAGTATCCCGACCACCGGACCCTATGGCTACACCTTC. It encodes CASSIPTTGPYGYTF.

The chain recombines TRBV5-1 with TRBJ2-5, with D perhaps being TRBD1 or TRBD2 (6 bases each). Germline CDR1 reads SGHRS; CDR2 reads YFSETQ. V was cut by 2 bases and J by 5 bases, with 19 bases left in between. The CDR3 is 16 residues long. The CDR3 spells CASSFGGDPPTETQYF. The CDR3 DNA sequence: TGCGCCAGCAGCTTCGGGGGCGATCCCCCAACGGAGACCCAGTACTTC.

This sequence joins TRBV6-5 and TRBJ2-3; 8 nucleotides agree with TRBD2. The germline V gene encodes CDR1 MNHEY and CDR2 SVGAGI. CDR3 length equals 16 residues. The V gene end was trimmed by 3 bases and the J gene end by 6 bases; junction bases not matched to a gene: 11. The CDR3 region has the DNA TGTGCCAGCAGTTATGAGCGGGAGACGGGAGAGGATACGCAGTATTTT. It codes for CASSYERETGEDTQYF.

The chain combines TRBV28 with TRBJ1-4; the D is unclear. V was clipped by 4 bases and J by 0 bases, with 12 bases between them. Germline loops: CDR1 MDHEN, CDR2 SYDVKM. The CDR3 runs 16 residues. The CDR3 loop is CASSSPTVATNEKLFF. The CDR3, as DNA: TGTGCCAGCAGTTCCCCTACAGTTGCAACTAATGAAAAACTGTTTTTT.

This sequence joins TRBV3-1 (or the pseudogene TRBV3-2) and TRBJ1-2, with a weak D call TRBD1 (5 bases). This CDR3 has 12 residues. Trimming took off 4 bases at V and 7 bases at J, with 10 bases between the two ends. From germline, CDR1 is LGHDT and CDR2 YNNKEL (reference sequence). DNA of the CDR3: TGTGCCAGCAGCCTTGGGGCCGGTGGCTACACCTTC. Translation: CASSLGAGGYTF.

The chain employs TRBV6-5 and TRBJ2-3; TRBD2 is a possible D gene (5 bases). Trimming stripped 7 bases from V and 3 bases from J, with 14 bases between. Germline CDR1 and CDR2: MNHEY and SVGAGI. The length of the CDR3 is 14 residues. CDR3 sequence reads: CASTRQRGTDTQYF. CDR3 DNA sequence: TGTGCCAGCACCCGACAAAGAGGGACAGATACGCAGTATTTT.